This T cell receptor beta chain was observed in a study of control samples from healthy donors and cancer patients. Method: immunoSEQ multiplex PCR; TCRdb's copy keeps in-frame clones and lacks some. Of about 140,000 clones listed, just under 95% are singletons. This CDR3 comprises 16 residues. The V segment lost 3 bases and the J segment 10 bases; nucleotides outside the gene matches: 17. CDR1 is SGDLS, CDR2 YYNGEE, per germline. The sequence was obtained from a young man in good health. Sequencing was carried out using blood. This rearrangement joins TRBV9 to TRBJ1-1; TRBD1 aligns across 8 bases. The CDR3 region has the DNA TGTGCCAGCAGCGCCAATGACAGGGGTAAACTTCTAGGAGCTTTCTTT. As protein: CASSANDRGKLLGAFF.